The 10 T cell receptor beta chains below were found in one sample sequenced in a study of cytomegalovirus exposure and HLA in healthy donors. The PCR contained 60 Vbeta and 13 Jbeta primers. Using immunoSEQ multiplex PCR, the repertoire was profiled, and TCRdb retains in-frame clones only, with some absent. The table has 100,000 to 150,000 clones, 76% seen once. The specimen sequenced was PBMCs. These receptors were taken from a female donor in good health and CMV-seropositive.

The V gene is TRBV6-5, the J gene TRBJ1-2; TRBD1 might be the D (6 bases). This CDR3 has 14 residues. CDR1 and CDR2 (germline): MNHEY, SVGAGI. The V end lost 2 bases, the J end lost 4 bases, and 11 bases lay between the germline ends. DNA for the CDR3: TGTGCCAGCAGTTACGACAGGAGGAGCTATGGCTACACCTTC. This encodes CASSYDRRSYGYTF.

V is TRBV6-4 and J is TRBJ2-7; 10 bases are shared with TRBD1. This CDR3 region has 15 residues. The germline CDR1 and CDR2 sequences are MRHNA and SNTAGT. V lost 7 bases and J lost 3; bases outside the gene matches: 9. The CDR3 loop reads CASTCNRTGGYEQYF. CDR3 DNA: TGTGCCAGCACATGCAATAGGACAGGGGGCTACGAGCAGTACTTC.

The chain recombines TRBV5-4 with TRBJ2-1, with unresolved D. Germline CDR1 SGHNT, CDR2 YYREEE (reference sequence). The CDR3 runs 12 residues. Trimming removed 1 base from V and 6 bases from J, with 5 bases in between. CDR3 amino acids: CASSLNTNEQFF. Here the CDR3 DNA reads TGTGCCAGCAGCTTGAACACCAATGAGCAGTTCTTC.

The J gene is TRBJ1-1, the V gene TRBV19, with D maybe TRBD1 (6 bases). Germline V gives CDR1 LNHDA, CDR2 SQIVND (reference sequence). V gave up 6 bases and J gave up 0 bases, with 20 bases separating them. The CDR3 contains 17 residues. CDR3 DNA sequence: TGTGCCAGTAGCTCCTCCCTCCGACAGGTAATGAACACTGAAGCTTTCTTT. Translating gives CASSSSLRQVMNTEAFF.

The chain is built from TRBV5-1 and TRBJ2-6; weak D call: TRBD1 (5 bases). Germline-derived CDR1 and CDR2 are SGHRS and YFSETQ. Trimming shortened V by 5 bases and J by 2 bases, and 14 bases separated the two germline ends. The CDR3 runs to 16 residues. DNA for the CDR3: TGCGCCAGCAGGGCAGGGCTCATACCTGGGGCCAACGTCCTGACTTTC. Translated, it gives CASRAGLIPGANVLTF.

The gene calls are TRBV29-1 and TRBJ2-3, with TRBD2 identical over 12 bases. Per the germline V gene, CDR1 is SQVTM and CDR2 is ANQGSEA. The CDR3 has 15 amino acids. J lost 5 bases, V lost 4 bases, and 7 bases had no gene match. The CDR3 is CSVGTKLAGGDTQYF. The CDR3 DNA is TGCAGCGTTGGAACAAAACTAGCGGGAGGAGATACGCAGTATTTT.

V and J are TRBV6-1 and TRBJ2-7, with D unclear. CDR1 and CDR2 (germline): MNHNS, SASEGT. V was clipped by 3 bases and J by 4 bases, with 16 bases between them. The CDR3 contains 15 residues. CDR3 protein: CASSDGPRRMYEQYF. CDR3 in DNA: TGTGCCAGCAGTGACGGCCCGAGGCGGATGTACGAGCAGTACTTC.

This chain connects TRBV2 to TRBJ1-1; 8 bases map to TRBD1. In germline, CDR1 is SNHLY, CDR2 FYNNEI. J was trimmed by 1 base and V by 6 bases; bases with no gene match: 4. The CDR3 totals 14 residues. The CDR3 loop is CASRGTGTNTEAFF. The CDR3 region has the DNA TGTGCCAGCAGAGGGACAGGAACGAACACTGAAGCTTTCTTT.

The chain is built from TRBV2 and TRBJ2-1; 11 bases map to TRBD2. The CDR3 contains 15 residues. Germline V gene data show CDR1 as SNHLY and CDR2 as FYNNEI. J gave up 9 bases and V 6 bases, and 10 bases lay outside the gene matches. CDR3 coding DNA: TGTGCCAGCAGCGCTCTAGCGGGAGGTTCCGCTGAGCAGTTCTTC. This translates into CASSALAGGSAEQFF.

The V gene is TRBV18, the J gene TRBJ2-1; 7 bases line up with TRBD1. The length of the CDR3 is 15 residues. Germline CDR1 reads KGHSH; CDR2 reads LQKENI. V was pared by 2 bases and J by 8 bases, with 9 bases of the junction left unmatched. Here the CDR3 DNA reads TGTGCCAGCTCACCAAGACAGGGTCGGATACATGAGCAGTTCTTC. It yields the protein CASSPRQGRIHEQFF.